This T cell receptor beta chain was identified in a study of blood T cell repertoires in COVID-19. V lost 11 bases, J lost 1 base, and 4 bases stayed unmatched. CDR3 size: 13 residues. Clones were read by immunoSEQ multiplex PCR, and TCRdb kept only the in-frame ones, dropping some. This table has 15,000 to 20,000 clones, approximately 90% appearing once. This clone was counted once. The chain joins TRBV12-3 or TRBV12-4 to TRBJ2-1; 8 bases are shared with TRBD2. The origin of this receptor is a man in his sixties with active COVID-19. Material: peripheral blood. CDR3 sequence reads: CAGRGESYNEQFF. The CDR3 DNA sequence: TGTGCCGGGCGGGGGGAATCCTACAATGAGCAGTTCTTC.